This T cell receptor (beta chain) originates from a study of T cell responses to AZD1222 COVID-19 vaccine. Study overall: Pooled samples include second doses given at about 4 or 12 weeks.

Clones were read by immunoSEQ multiplex PCR, and TCRdb kept only the in-frame ones, dropping some. The sample yields 150,000 to 200,000 clones, 85% to 90% seen once. Whole-study findings and limits: Nearly half of spike-specific TCRs reportedly target variant regions that are unmutated in the B.1.351 and B.1.1.7 variants.

On this clone itself: The antigen is undetermined.

V shed 2 bases and J 1 base; nucleotides not matched to a gene: 1. In germline, CDR1 is SGDLS, CDR2 YYNGEE. The CDR3 spans 14 residues. The clonotype was recovered from an adult in good health. The J gene is TRBJ2-5, the V gene TRBV9; 8 nucleotides match TRBD2. Here the sequenced sample was peripheral blood, taken on day 0 of AZD1222 vaccination. The CDR3: CASSVGLAQETQYF. As DNA, the CDR3 is TGTGCCAGCAGCGTCGGACTAGCCCAAGAGACCCAGTACTTC.